The sample holds one count of the clone carrying this T cell receptor beta chain. Its matching antigen is unknown. The sample originates from a study of T cells after posttransplantation cyclophosphamide. The CDR3 sequence is 15 residues long. Germline CDR1 SQVTM, CDR2 ANQGSEA. Trimming pared 1 base from V and 2 bases from J, leaving 14 bases between. Busulfan-fludarabine conditioning, marrow transplant, and cyclophosphamide on days +3 and +4 were administered. Study-wide results and limits: Donor-recipient repertoire similarity was low at 1-2 months, rising over year one. TRB overlap between skin or GI tissue T cells and blood was limited. Recipient CMV seropositivity and CMV reactivation strongly tracked TRB clonality.

Method: immunoSEQ multiplex PCR; TCRdb's copy keeps in-frame clones and lacks some. The sample holds 5,500 to 8,000 clones; 90% to 95% are singletons and the top ten take roughly 4.1%. This clonotype was sampled from a male patient between 60 and 69 years old who received an allogeneic stem cell transplant from a related donor and was CMV-positive. Some T cells may be graft donor cells. The specimen comprised CD8+ T cells sorted from blood, sampled after allogeneic stem cell transplant with posttransplant cyclophosphamide. The J gene is TRBJ1-2, the V gene TRBV29-1; a possible D gene is TRBD1 (5 bases). CDR3 in DNA: TGCAGCGTTGAAGCAGTCGGGCGGGGGAACTATGGCTACACCTTC. It specifies CSVEAVGRGNYGYTF.